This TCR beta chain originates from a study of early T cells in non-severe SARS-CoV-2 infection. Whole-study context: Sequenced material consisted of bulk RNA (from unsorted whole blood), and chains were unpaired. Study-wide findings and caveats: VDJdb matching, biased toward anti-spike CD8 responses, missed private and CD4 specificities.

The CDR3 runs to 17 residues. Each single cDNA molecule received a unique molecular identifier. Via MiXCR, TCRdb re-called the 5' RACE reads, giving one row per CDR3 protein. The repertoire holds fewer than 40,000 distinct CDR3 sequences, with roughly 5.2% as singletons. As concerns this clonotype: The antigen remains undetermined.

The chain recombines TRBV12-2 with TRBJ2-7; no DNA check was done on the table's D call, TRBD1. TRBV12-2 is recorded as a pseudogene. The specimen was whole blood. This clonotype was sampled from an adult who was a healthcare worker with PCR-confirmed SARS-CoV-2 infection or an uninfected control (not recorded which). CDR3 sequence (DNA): TGTGCAAGTCGCTTAGGCTTTACAGGCGACTCCTCCTACGAGCAGTACTTC. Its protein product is CASRLGFTGDSSYEQYF.